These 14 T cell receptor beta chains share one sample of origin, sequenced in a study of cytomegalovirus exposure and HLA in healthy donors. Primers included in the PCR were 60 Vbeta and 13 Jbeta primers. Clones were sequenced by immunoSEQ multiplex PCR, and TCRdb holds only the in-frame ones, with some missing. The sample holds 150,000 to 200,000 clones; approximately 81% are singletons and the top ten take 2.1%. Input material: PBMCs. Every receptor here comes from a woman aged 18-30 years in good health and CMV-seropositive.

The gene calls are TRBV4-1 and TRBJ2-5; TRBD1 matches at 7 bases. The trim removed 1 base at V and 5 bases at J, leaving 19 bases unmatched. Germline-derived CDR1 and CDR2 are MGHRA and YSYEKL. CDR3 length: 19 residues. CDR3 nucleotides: TGCGCCAGCAGCCAAGGACGAATCGCATTCACAGGGGCCGGGGAGACCCAGTACTTC. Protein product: CASSQGRIAFTGAGETQYF.

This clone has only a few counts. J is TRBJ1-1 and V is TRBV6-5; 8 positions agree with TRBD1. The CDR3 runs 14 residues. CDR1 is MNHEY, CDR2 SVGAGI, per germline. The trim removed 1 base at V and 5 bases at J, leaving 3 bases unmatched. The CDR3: CASSYLTGVTEAFF. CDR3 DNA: TGTGCCAGCAGTTACTTGACAGGGGTTACTGAAGCTTTCTTT.

DNA for the CDR3: TGTGCCAGCAGCGGTACAGGGGGCCTAGTAGATACGCAGTATTTT. It is translated as CASSGTGGLVDTQYF. The chain employs TRBV7-9 and TRBJ2-3, with TRBD1 matching 9 bases. The germline CDR1 and CDR2 sequences are SEHNR and FQNEAQ (reference sequence). The CDR3 length is 15 residues. V lost 5 bases to trimming and J lost 5 bases; unmatched junction nucleotides: 8.

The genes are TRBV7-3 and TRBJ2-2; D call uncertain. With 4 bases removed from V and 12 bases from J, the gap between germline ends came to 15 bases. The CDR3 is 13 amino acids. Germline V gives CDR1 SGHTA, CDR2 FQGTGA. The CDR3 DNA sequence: TGTGCCAGCAGCTCCCGCCCTTCGAGTAAGCTGTTTTTT. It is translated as CASSSRPSSKLFF.

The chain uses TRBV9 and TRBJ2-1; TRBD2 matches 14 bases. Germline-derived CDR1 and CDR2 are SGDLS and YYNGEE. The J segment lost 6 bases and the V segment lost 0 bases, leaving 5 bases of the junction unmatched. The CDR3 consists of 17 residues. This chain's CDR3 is CASSVGGLAGGANEQFF. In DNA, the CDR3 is TGTGCCAGCAGCGTAGGAGGACTAGCGGGGGGTGCCAATGAGCAGTTCTTC.

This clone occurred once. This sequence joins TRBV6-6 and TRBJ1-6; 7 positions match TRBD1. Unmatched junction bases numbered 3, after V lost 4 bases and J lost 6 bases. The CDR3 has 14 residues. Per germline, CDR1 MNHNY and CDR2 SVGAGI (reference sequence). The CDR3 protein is CASSSQGRNSPLHF. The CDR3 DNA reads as TGTGCCAGCAGTTCACAGGGGCGTAATTCACCCCTCCACTTT.

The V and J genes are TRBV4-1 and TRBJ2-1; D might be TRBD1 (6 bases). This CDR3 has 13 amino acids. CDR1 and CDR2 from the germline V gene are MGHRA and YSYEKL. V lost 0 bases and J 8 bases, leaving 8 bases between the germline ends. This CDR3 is CASSQENRDEQFF. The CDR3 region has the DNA TGCGCCAGCAGCCAAGAGAACAGGGATGAGCAGTTCTTC.

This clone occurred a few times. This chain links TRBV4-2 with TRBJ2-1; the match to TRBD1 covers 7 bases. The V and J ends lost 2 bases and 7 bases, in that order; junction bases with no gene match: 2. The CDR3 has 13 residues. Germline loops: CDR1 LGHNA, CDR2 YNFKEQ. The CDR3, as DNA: TGTGCCAGCAGCCAACAACAGGGGAATGAGCAGTTCTTC. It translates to CASSQQQGNEQFF.

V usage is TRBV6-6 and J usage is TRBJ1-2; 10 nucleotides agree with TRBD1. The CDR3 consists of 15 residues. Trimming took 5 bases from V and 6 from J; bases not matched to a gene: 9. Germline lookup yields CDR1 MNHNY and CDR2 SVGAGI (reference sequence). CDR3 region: CASSHTPDRGHGYTF. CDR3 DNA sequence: TGTGCCAGCAGTCATACCCCAGACAGGGGGCATGGCTACACCTTC.

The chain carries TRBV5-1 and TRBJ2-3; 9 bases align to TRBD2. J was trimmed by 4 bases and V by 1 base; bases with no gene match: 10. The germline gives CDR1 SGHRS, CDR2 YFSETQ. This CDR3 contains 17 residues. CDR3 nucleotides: TGCGCCAGCAGCTTGAGGGCGGGGGGGCCAGAAGCAGATACGCAGTATTTT. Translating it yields CASSLRAGGPEADTQYF. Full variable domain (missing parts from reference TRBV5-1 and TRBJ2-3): KAGVTQTPRYLIKTRGQQVTLSCSPISGHRSVSWYQQTPGQGLQFLFEYFSETQRNKGNFPGRFSGRQFSNSRSEMNVSTLELGDSALYLCASSLRAGGPEADTQYFGPGTRLTVL.

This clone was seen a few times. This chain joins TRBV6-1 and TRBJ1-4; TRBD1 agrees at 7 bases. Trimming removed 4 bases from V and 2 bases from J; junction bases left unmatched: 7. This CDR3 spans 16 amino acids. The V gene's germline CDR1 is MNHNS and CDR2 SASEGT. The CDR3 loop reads CASSVQGRWTNEKLFF. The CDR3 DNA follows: TGTGCCAGCAGTGTACAGGGGCGTTGGACTAATGAAAAACTGTTTTTT.

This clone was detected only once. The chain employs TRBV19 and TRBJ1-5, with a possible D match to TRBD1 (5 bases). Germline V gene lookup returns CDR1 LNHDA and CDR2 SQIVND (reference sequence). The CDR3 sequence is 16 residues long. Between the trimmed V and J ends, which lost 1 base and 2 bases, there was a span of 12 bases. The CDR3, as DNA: TGTGCCAGTAGTATAGGAGTAGGGACTGGCAATCAGCCCCAGCATTTT. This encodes CASSIGVGTGNQPQHF. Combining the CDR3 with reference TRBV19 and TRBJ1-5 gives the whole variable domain DGGITQSPKYLFRKEGQNVTLSCEQNLNHDAMYWYRQDPGQGLRLIYYSQIVNDFQKGDIAEGYSVSREKKESFPLTVTSAQKNPTAFYLCASSIGVGTGNQPQHFGDGTRLSIL.

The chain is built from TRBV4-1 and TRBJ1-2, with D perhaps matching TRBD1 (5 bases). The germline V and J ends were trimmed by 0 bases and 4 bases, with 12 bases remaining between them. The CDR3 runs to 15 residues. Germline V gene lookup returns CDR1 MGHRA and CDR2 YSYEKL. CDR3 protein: CASSQDGAVGYGYTF. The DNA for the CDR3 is TGCGCCAGCAGCCAAGATGGGGCAGTGGGCTATGGCTACACCTTC.

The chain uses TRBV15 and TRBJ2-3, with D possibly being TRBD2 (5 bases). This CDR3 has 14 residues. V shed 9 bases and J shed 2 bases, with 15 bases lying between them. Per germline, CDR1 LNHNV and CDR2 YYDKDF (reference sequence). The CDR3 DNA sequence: TGTGCCACGGGGAGAGGACTTTTCACAGATACGCAGTATTTT. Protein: CATGRGLFTDTQYF.